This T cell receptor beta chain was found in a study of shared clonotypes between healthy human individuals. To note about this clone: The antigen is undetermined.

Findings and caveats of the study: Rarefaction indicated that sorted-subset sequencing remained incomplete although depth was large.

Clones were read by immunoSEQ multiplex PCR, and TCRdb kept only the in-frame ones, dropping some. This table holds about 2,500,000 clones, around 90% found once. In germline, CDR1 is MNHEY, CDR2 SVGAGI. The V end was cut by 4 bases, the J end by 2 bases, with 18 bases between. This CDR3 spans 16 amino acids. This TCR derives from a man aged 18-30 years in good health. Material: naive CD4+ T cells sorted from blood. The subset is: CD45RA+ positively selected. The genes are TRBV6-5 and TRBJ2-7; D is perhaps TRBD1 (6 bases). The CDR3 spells CASSFFPRQETYEQYF. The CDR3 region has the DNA TGTGCCAGCAGTTTCTTTCCCCGACAGGAGACCTACGAGCAGTACTTC.